Listed below are T cell receptor beta chains from one sample, sequenced in a study of OX40 agonist ivuxolimab in advanced cancers. Repertoires were generated with immunoSEQ multiplex PCR, while TCRdb's copy carries only in-frame clones and drops some. The sample carries about 73,000 clones, roughly four fifths recorded once. Sample: CD4+ or CD8+ T cells sorted from blood, taken in a trial of the OX40 agonist ivuxolimab. Source of these receptors: an adult with an advanced solid tumor such as melanoma, head and neck, liver or kidney cancer. Both conserved end residues are part of each CDR3. A D gene is named only where the DNA matches it firmly. Clone sizes are given selectively: once, few, many, or a class where the clone is expanded.

CDR3	DNA	V	size	D	J
CASSFLAGIYQETQYF	TGTGCCAGCAGCTTCTTAGCGGGAATTTACCAAGAGACCCAGTACTTC	TRBV5-8	.	TRBD2	TRBJ2-5
CAWSVRGRKGSGNTIYF	TGTGCCTGGAGTGTTAGAGGCAGGAAAGGCTCTGGAAACACCATATATTTT	TRBV30	few	.	TRBJ1-3
CASSWGFEQYF	TGTGCCAGCAGTTGGGGTTTCGAGCAGTACTTC	TRBV27	.	.	TRBJ2-7
CASSPHPGTGVTGELFF	TGTGCCAGCAGCCCTCACCCCGGGACAGGGGTAACCGGGGAGCTGTTTTTT	TRBV11-3	.	TRBD1	TRBJ2-2
CASRREILAGAVLDTQYF	TGTGCCAGCAGGAGAGAAATACTAGCGGGAGCGGTCCTAGATACGCAGTATTTT	TRBV5-8	once	TRBD2	TRBJ2-3
CASSSGQWEYF	TGCGCCAGCAGCTCTGGACAATGGGAGTACTTC	TRBV5-1	.	.	TRBJ2-7
CASRIQGDTEAFF	TGTGCCAGCAGGATACAGGGAGACACTGAAGCTTTCTTT	TRBV6-1	.	.	TRBJ1-1
CASSFGGLVGNEKLFF	TGCGCCAGCAGCTTCGGCGGTCTCGTTGGTAATGAAAAACTGTTTTTT	TRBV5-1	.	.	TRBJ1-4
CASSVAEGMNTEAFF	TGTGCCAGCAGCGTAGCTGAGGGAATGAACACTGAAGCTTTCTTT	TRBV9	.	.	TRBJ1-1
CASSLSSRGTDYGYTF	TGTGCCAGCAGCCTATCTTCCAGGGGCACCGACTATGGCTACACCTTC	TRBV7-8	.	.	TRBJ1-2
CASSQGTATNYGYTF	TGTGCCAGCAGCCAAGGGACAGCTACTAACTATGGCTACACCTTC	TRBV14	.	.	TRBJ1-2
CASSSLRGRLGGYTF	TGTGCCAGCAGTAGCCTGAGGGGGCGCCTTGGTGGCTACACCTTC	TRBV27	.	TRBD1	TRBJ1-2
CASSPRLAENIQYF	TGTGCCAGCAGCCCCCGACTAGCGGAAAACATTCAGTACTTC	TRBV7-9	once	TRBD2	TRBJ2-4
CASSSDRVYGYTF	TGTGCCAGCAGTTCGGACAGGGTCTATGGCTACACCTTC	TRBV6-5	.	TRBD1	TRBJ1-2
CSTRGALSYEQYF	TGCAGTACTAGAGGGGCCCTATCCTACGAGCAGTACTTC	TRBV29-1	.	.	TRBJ2-7